This T cell receptor beta chain was found in a study of identical twins. Whole-study findings and limits: Possibly, invariant MAIT and iNKT cells partly confounded zero-insertion analyses. For cord blood, abundant beta clonotypes had fewer insertions, unlike memory repertoires, which showed none.

The V and J ends lost 0 bases and 5 bases, in that order; junction bases with no gene match: 4. The CDR3 is made up of 15 amino acids. The germline CDR1 and CDR2 sequences are SGHRS and YFSETQ. Each CDR3 protein gets one entry after TCRdb re-called the 5' RACE reads with MiXCR. The repertoire holds about 890,000 distinct CDR3 sequences, with 10% to 15% as singletons. A note on this clonotype: The antigen is undetermined.

This same sample was also taken into another study, of yellow fever vaccine responses in identical twins.

V usage is TRBV5-1 and J usage is TRBJ2-1, with TRBD2 matching 8 bases. Material: PBMCs. This sequence originates from a woman aged 18-35 years in good health. This chain's CDR3 is CASSLVAGNNNEQFF. CDR3 nucleotides: TGCGCCAGCAGCTTGGTAGCGGGGAATAACAATGAGCAGTTCTTC.